This passage covers 29 T cell receptor beta chains from one sample sequenced in a study of blood T cells in healthy people across ages (dated by TCRdb to the mid-2010s). The method was 5' RACE. TCRdb records Illumina HiSeq 2500 as the sequencer. A second roughly 6 to 12 cycle PCR used a sample-barcoded 5' primer and a J-beta primer mix. The public reads were run again by TCRdb, first through fastp at Q25 and then through MiXCR, and only productive beta chains were kept. Each CDR3 protein gets just one entry, which takes the most common genes and DNA from the rows behind it. Present in this sample are roughly 560,000 distinct CDR3 sequences, around 24% of which were seen just once. 8.5% to 9.5% of the sample goes to the ten largest clones. The same data also contributed to another study, on T cells of mothers and their children.

Sequenced: blood. These receptors all stem from a boy younger than 18 in good health.

The V gene is TRBV5-1, the J gene TRBJ2-5; 7 positions match TRBD1. From germline, CDR1 is SGHRS and CDR2 YFSETQ. Losses at the gene ends were 4 bases for V and 1 base for J; bases not matched to a gene: 4. The CDR3 is made up of 14 amino acids. The CDR3 loop is CASSVGQPQETQYF. The CDR3 DNA reads as TGCGCCAGCAGCGTGGGACAGCCCCAAGAGACCCAGTACTTC.

The V gene is TRBV7-2, the J gene TRBJ2-4; D is possibly TRBD2 (6 bases). The length of the CDR3 is 12 residues. With 6 bases removed from V and 9 bases from J, the gap between germline ends came to 12 bases. Per germline, CDR1 SGHTA and CDR2 FQGNSA. The CDR3 loop reads CASSGGLGIQYF. CDR3 nucleotides: TGTGCCAGCAGTGGGGGGTTGGGCATTCAGTACTTC.

This rearrangement joins TRBV7-2 to TRBJ1-1; TRBD1 is a possible D gene (5 bases). Trimming pared 1 base from V and 6 bases from J, leaving 18 bases between. The CDR3 contains 16 residues. CDR1 and CDR2 (germline): SGHTA, FQGNSA. In DNA, the CDR3 is TGTGCCAGCAGCTTAGGGCCAGCACTTGGGGGGGCTGAAGCTTTCTTT. Protein product: CASSLGPALGGAEAFF.

The CDR3 DNA reads as TGTGCCAGCACCCTCGGGGTGCCGCAGTATTTT. Its translation is CASTLGVPQYF. The chain joins TRBV7-2 to TRBJ2-3; possibly TRBD2 for D (5 bases). The CDR3 length is 11 residues. V was trimmed by 7 bases and J by 10 bases, leaving 12 bases between them. CDR1 is SGHTA and CDR2 is FQGNSA in the germline V gene.

The V gene is TRBV20-1, the J gene TRBJ2-5, with 11 nucleotides matching TRBD1. The J call may be faulty, since TRBJ2-7 better matches the DNA end. The CDR3 totals 14 residues. Germline CDR1 DFQATT, CDR2 SNEGSKA (reference sequence). CDR3 region: CSAIGTGGGYEQYF. Written as DNA, the CDR3 is TGCAGTGCTATTGGGACAGGGGGGGGCTACGAGCAGTACTTC.

This rearrangement joins TRBV28 to TRBJ2-5; D may be TRBD1 or TRBD2 (6 bases each). The length of the CDR3 is 16 residues. Germline CDR1 is MDHEN and CDR2 is SYDVKM. The V end was cut by 3 bases, the J end by 0 bases, with 14 bases between. The chain's CDR3 is CASSLGRRGYQETQYF. The CDR3, as DNA: TGTGCCAGCAGTTTGGGGAGGAGGGGGTACCAAGAGACCCAGTACTTC.

This chain connects TRBV5-5 to TRBJ1-2; the D is unclear. This CDR3 has 13 residues. CDR1 and CDR2 (germline): SGHKS, YYEKEE (reference sequence). V was pared by 0 bases and J by 8 bases, with 11 bases between. CDR3 region: CASSLVGRRGYTF. Written as DNA, the CDR3 is TGTGCCAGCAGCTTGGTTGGGCGGCGAGGCTACACCTTC.

This clonotype showed up just once. The rearrangement links TRBV6-5 to TRBJ2-3; a possible D gene is TRBD2 (5 bases). CDR1 is MNHEY and CDR2 is SVGAGI in the germline V gene. Deletions cut 6 bases from V and 2 bases from J, with 9 bases between. This CDR3 spans 13 amino acids. This CDR3 is CASRPGDTDTQYF. CDR3 DNA: TGTGCCAGCAGGCCCGGGGACACAGATACGCAGTATTTT.

The chain carries TRBV29-1 and TRBJ2-1; the D is unclear. Trimming cost V 2 bases and J 12 bases, with 17 bases left between them. Germline V gene data show CDR1 as SQVTM and CDR2 as ANQGSEA. The CDR3 sequence is 13 residues long. The CDR3 spells CSVEKEAGHGQFF. CDR3 nucleotide sequence: TGCAGCGTTGAAAAGGAAGCCGGTCATGGGCAGTTCTTC.

This clonotype was picked up a small number of times. The J gene is TRBJ2-4, the V gene TRBV7-2; 14 nucleotides line up with TRBD2. The CDR3 is made up of 20 amino acids. Germline V gene lookup returns CDR1 SGHTA and CDR2 FQGNSA. V dropped 3 bases and J dropped 0; count of bases not matched to a gene: 10. This CDR3 reads CASSFAPGLAGELAKNIQYF. The CDR3, as DNA: TGTGCCAGCAGCTTTGCCCCGGGACTAGCGGGGGAGCTAGCCAAAAACATTCAGTACTTC.

V gene TRBV4-3 combines with J gene TRBJ2-1; TRBD2 matches at 8 bases. The ends lost 0 bases at V and 5 bases at J; junction bases unmatched: 6. Germline V gene sequence: CDR1 LGHNA, CDR2 YSLEER. The CDR3 is 16 residues long. The CDR3 bases are TGCGCCAGCAGCCAAGATAGGACTAGCAACCACAATGAGCAGTTCTTC. Amino acid sequence: CASSQDRTSNHNEQFF.

The chain combines TRBV12-3 or TRBV12-4 with TRBJ2-7; 9 bases fit TRBD1. J was trimmed by 7 bases and V by 7 bases; bases with no gene match: 11. The CDR3 is 14 residues long. CDR3 DNA sequence: TGTGCCAGCACCGGGGGACAGGGATCGGGGGAGCAGTACTTC. This encodes CASTGGQGSGEQYF.

This clonotype was seen only a few times. The chain uses TRBV20-1 and TRBJ2-5, with 15 nucleotides matching TRBD2. The V gene end was trimmed by 6 bases and the J gene end by 4 bases; junction bases not matched to a gene: 6. Germline V gives CDR1 DFQATT, CDR2 SNEGSKA (reference sequence). The CDR3 loop spans 15 amino acids. CDR3 protein: CSARTSGGAIETQYF. In nucleotides, the CDR3 is TGCAGTGCCAGGACTAGCGGGGGGGCCATAGAGACCCAGTACTTC.

V usage is TRBV6-2 or TRBV6-3 and J usage is TRBJ2-5; TRBD2 matches at 7 bases. V gave up 6 bases and J gave up 0 bases; unmatched junction bases: 7. CDR1 MNHEY and CDR2 SVGEGT come from the germline V gene. CDR3 length: 15 amino acids. The CDR3 coding sequence is TGTGCCAGCAGGGAGACTAGCCCCCACCAAGAGACCCAGTACTTC. Its protein is CASRETSPHQETQYF.

J is TRBJ1-1 and V is TRBV5-8, with D possibly matching TRBD1 (6 bases). CDR3 size: 13 residues. The V gene's germline CDR1 is SGHTS and CDR2 YDEGEE. V was shortened by 0 bases and J by 9 bases, with 12 bases between the two germline ends. CDR3 coding DNA: TGTGCCAGCAGCTTGGAGCGGGGGGCCCAAGCTTTCTTT. Its protein product is CASSLERGAQAFF.

The chain has TRBV12-3 or TRBV12-4 and TRBJ1-2; D is possibly TRBD1 (5 bases). This CDR3 comprises 13 residues. The V end lost 3 bases, the J end lost 5 bases, and 10 bases lay between the germline ends. The CDR3 DNA is TGTGCCAGCAGTTTCCCAGGGAAATATGGCTACACCTTC. Protein sequence: CASSFPGKYGYTF.

Only a few counts were recorded for this clonotype. A much larger clonotype is one base distant, so this may be a read error. The V call is TRBV7-9, the J call TRBJ1-2, with 7 nucleotides matching TRBD1. CDR1 SEHNR and CDR2 FQNEAQ come from the germline V gene (reference sequence). V shed 5 bases, J shed 4 bases, and the junction held 4 bases outside the gene matches. CDR3 length: 13 amino acids. CDR3 bases: TGTGCCAGCAGCCCGACAGGGATCTATGGCTACACCTTC. It encodes CASSPTGIYGYTF.

This chain links TRBV11-2 with TRBJ2-7, with D perhaps assigned TRBD1 or TRBD2 (5 bases each). The CDR3 has 13 residues. V was shortened by 8 bases and J by 2 bases, with 13 bases between the two germline ends. The germline V gene has CDR1 SGHAT and CDR2 FQNNGV. The CDR3 reads CASGGRIPYEQYF. Here the CDR3 DNA reads TGTGCCAGCGGGGGACGGATTCCCTACGAGCAGTACTTC.

The V call is TRBV6-2 or TRBV6-3, the J call TRBJ2-5; TRBD1 matches at 7 bases. CDR1 and CDR2 from the germline V gene are MNHEY and SVGEGT. V shed 3 bases, J shed 5 bases, and the junction held 15 bases outside the gene matches. CDR3 length: 17 amino acids. The CDR3 DNA sequence: TGTGCCAGCAGTTATGTGCTCCGGGACAGTGAGCGGGAGACCCAGTACTTC. Its protein is CASSYVLRDSERETQYF.

The V and J genes are TRBV18 and TRBJ2-5; the D is unclear. Germline CDR1 and CDR2: KGHSH and LQKENI. The CDR3 has 14 amino acids. The V gene lost 0 bases and the J gene lost 5 bases, with 10 bases spanning the gap. The DNA for the CDR3 is TGTGCCAGCTCACCACCGTTACGCGGCGAGACCCAGTACTTC. This sequence encodes CASSPPLRGETQYF.

This clonotype occurred a few times. This chain links TRBV5-1 with TRBJ2-5; D perhaps matches TRBD1 (6 bases). V lost 4 bases, J lost 2 bases, and 12 bases lay in between. Germline-derived CDR1 and CDR2 are SGHRS and YFSETQ. The CDR3 covers 14 residues. The CDR3 reads CASSRDRTQETQYF. CDR3 nucleotides: TGCGCCAGCAGCCGAGACAGGACGCAAGAGACCCAGTACTTC.

The chain uses TRBV5-5 and TRBJ2-5, with a tentative D call TRBD1 (6 bases). Near its end, the DNA agrees better with TRBJ2-7, so the J call may be wrong. Germline lookup yields CDR1 SGHKS and CDR2 YYEKEE (reference sequence). The CDR3 is made up of 15 amino acids. In nucleotides, the CDR3 is TGTGCCAGCAGCTTACGACCAGGGGTCGCCTACGAGCAGTACTTC. It translates to CASSLRPGVAYEQYF.

The chain is built from TRBV10-2 and TRBJ2-7; D gene ambiguous. Trimming stripped 2 bases from V and 6 bases from J, with 8 bases between. The CDR3 spans 12 residues. CDR1 and CDR2 from the germline V gene are WSHSY and SAAADI. In DNA form, the CDR3 reads TGCGCCAGCAGTGAGAGGCGGCGCGAGCAGTACTTC. Protein: CASSERRREQYF.

V is TRBV20-1 and J is TRBJ2-1; D is possibly TRBD1 (5 bases). This CDR3 comprises 14 residues. CDR1 is DFQATT and CDR2 is SNEGSKA in the germline V gene (reference sequence). V was pared by 6 bases and J by 0 bases, with 12 bases between. The CDR3 sequence is CSAKGASSYNEQFF. In nucleotides, the CDR3 is TGCAGTGCCAAAGGGGCTAGCTCCTACAATGAGCAGTTCTTC.

This clonotype rates as medium-sized. Germline and junction disagree at one end, which may indicate a read error. The rearrangement uses TRBV5-1 and TRBJ2-5; D remains unclear. CDR1 is SGHRS and CDR2 is YFSETQ in the germline V gene. The CDR3 extends over 12 amino acids. DNA for the CDR3: TGTGCCAGCAGCTTAACCCAAGAGACCCAGTACTTC. Its protein product is CASSLTQETQYF.

This clonotype has just a few counts. The rearrangement joins TRBV5-1 to TRBJ2-7; D is possibly TRBD1 (6 bases). The germline V gene encodes CDR1 SGHRS and CDR2 YFSETQ. V lost 9 bases, J lost 6 bases, and 16 bases lay in between. This CDR3 contains 12 residues. The CDR3 DNA sequence: TGCGCCACCTCCCACTCAGGGGTCGAGCAGTACTTC. It translates to CATSHSGVEQYF.

This rearrangement joins TRBV20-1 to TRBJ2-5; tentative D call: TRBD2 (5 bases). Germline V gives CDR1 DFQATT, CDR2 SNEGSKA (reference sequence). V was shortened by 8 bases and J by 5 bases, with 21 bases between the two germline ends. The CDR3 is made up of 14 amino acids. This chain's CDR3 is CSRTTRAARETQYF. The CDR3 nucleotides are TGCAGTCGCACGACGAGGGCAGCTAGGGAGACCCAGTACTTC.

The sample holds a few counts of this clonotype. The rearrangement uses TRBV20-1 and TRBJ1-4; D perhaps matches TRBD1 (6 bases). The CDR3 has 13 residues. V was clipped by 7 bases and J by 7 bases, with 16 bases between them. Per the germline V gene, CDR1 is DFQATT and CDR2 is SNEGSKA (reference sequence). CDR3 DNA sequence: TGCAGTGTCTCGAGAGGGGGGGGTGAAAAACTGTTTTTT. Encoded protein: CSVSRGGGEKLFF.

This rearrangement joins TRBV30 to TRBJ1-2; no definite D call. This CDR3 is 18 amino acids long. V lost 0 bases to trimming and J lost 0 bases, with 20 bases between them. CDR1 GTSNPN and CDR2 SVGIG come from the germline V gene (reference sequence). The CDR3 region is CAWSVNSQWAATNYGYTF. CDR3 in DNA: TGTGCCTGGAGTGTAAATAGCCAGTGGGCCGCAACTAACTATGGCTACACCTTC.